These 3 T cell receptor beta chains were sequenced from one sample in a study of long-term antiretroviral therapy in people with HIV. Researchers report immunoSEQ v3.0 was run at survey level. Libraries were prepared by immunoSEQ multiplex PCR; TCRdb keeps only in-frame clonotypes and omits some of them. The sample lists over 30,000 clones, roughly nine tenths occurring once. The specimen comprised unsorted PBMCs, sampled 1.1 years after starting antiretroviral therapy. The receptors were sampled from a man between 18 and 29 years old with HIV.

The rearrangement links TRBV5-6 to TRBJ1-2; D not certain. Trimming pared 6 bases from V and 0 bases from J, leaving 9 bases between. Germline values: CDR1 SGHDT, CDR2 YYEEEE. The CDR3 length is 13 residues. The CDR3 spells CASTDTANYGYTF. The CDR3 DNA sequence: TGTGCCAGCACCGATACAGCTAACTATGGCTACACCTTC.

The chain carries TRBV10-3 and TRBJ2-1; 7 positions agree with TRBD2. V lost 5 bases, J lost 0 bases, and 4 bases stayed unmatched. Germline CDR1 and CDR2: ENHRY and SYGVKD. The length of the CDR3 is 15 residues. Written as DNA, the CDR3 is TGTGCCATCAGTCCTAGCGGTGCCTCCTACAATGAGCAGTTCTTC. It codes for CAISPSGASYNEQFF.

The rearrangement links TRBV7-2 to TRBJ2-7; perhaps TRBD2 as D (7 bases). V gave up 0 bases and J gave up 5 bases, with 11 bases separating them. The CDR3 spans 14 residues. CDR1 and CDR2 from the germline V gene are SGHTA and FQGNSA. DNA for the CDR3: TGTGCCAGCAGCTTAGCGGGAGGGGGACACGAGCAGTACTTC. Encoded protein: CASSLAGGGHEQYF.